These 31 T cell receptor beta chains came from one sample sequenced in a study of T cells in Graves' hyperthyroidism and ophthalmopathy. Using RNA transcripts as the source, TCR beta CDR3 regions were amplified. In the first-round RT-PCR of the TCR CDR3, the HTBI primer set was used. MiXCR, run by TCRdb on the multiplex PCR reads, gives a single entry per CDR3 protein. Here the sample spans some 140,000 distinct CDR3 sequences, around 20% being singletons. Sequencing input: blood. These receptors all stem from a woman between 50 and 59 years old with Graves' hyperthyroidism that later progressed to Graves' ophthalmopathy.

V gene TRBV7-3 combines with J gene TRBJ1-1; D possibly corresponds to TRBD1 (5 bases). This CDR3 is built from 15 residues. Trimming took 2 bases from V and 0 from J, leaving 10 bases between them. Looked up from germline, CDR1 is SGHTA and CDR2 is FQGTGA. CDR3: CASSLQGGLNTEAFF. The CDR3 DNA follows: TGTGCCAGCAGCTTACAGGGAGGGTTGAACACTGAAGCTTTCTTT.

The chain links TRBV28 to TRBJ2-5, with TRBD1 matching 7 bases. The CDR3 has 16 amino acids. The germline gives CDR1 MDHEN, CDR2 SYDVKM. The junction had 11 bases not matched to a gene; V was cut back by 5 bases and J by 2 bases. CDR3 nucleotide sequence: TGTGCCAGCAGTCTGACAGGGACGAGAGGGCAAGAGACCCAGTACTTC. Protein product: CASSLTGTRGQETQYF. Using reference TRBV28 and TRBJ2-5 for the parts outside the CDR3, the full variable domain is DVKVTQSSRYLVKRTGEKVFLECVQDMDHENMFWYRQDPGLGLRLIYFSYDVKMKEKGDIPEGYSVSREKKERFSLILESASTNQTSMYLCASSLTGTRGQETQYFGPGTRLLVL.

This clonotype was observed many times. CDR3 residues: CSVGASHGSSIGVNEQFF. CDR3 coding DNA: TGCAGCGTTGGCGCGTCTCACGGGAGTTCGATTGGGGTCAATGAGCAGTTCTTC. V usage is TRBV29-1 and J usage is TRBJ2-1; D may be TRBD2 (6 bases). Between the trimmed V and J ends, which lost 4 bases and 6 bases, there was a span of 28 bases. The CDR3 runs 18 residues. Germline V lookup: CDR1 SQVTM, CDR2 ANQGSEA.

This clonotype was detected only a few times. The V call is TRBV5-8, the J call TRBJ1-6; D remains unclear. Germline-derived CDR1 and CDR2 are SGHTS and YDEGEE. The CDR3 is made up of 12 amino acids. The ends were cut back, 5 bases at V and 8 bases at J, with 8 bases in the middle. The CDR3 region has the DNA TGTGCCAGCAGGGTTGGGGATTCACCCCTCCACTTT. This encodes CASRVGDSPLHF.

This clonotype was detected many times. The J gene is TRBJ2-5, the V gene TRBV11-2; TRBD2 matches 13 bases. CDR3 size: 18 residues. Germline trimming cut 5 bases from V and 1 base from J; bases unmatched to any gene: 10. The germline gives CDR1 SGHAT, CDR2 FQNNGV. This chain's CDR3 is CASSPRTSGSPLQETQYF. The CDR3 region has the DNA TGTGCCAGCAGCCCAAGGACTAGCGGGAGCCCACTCCAAGAGACCCAGTACTTC.

Concerning this clonotype itself: A much larger clone differs from this one at a single base, so this may be a read error. The chain carries TRBV5-1 and TRBJ2-7; the D gene could be TRBD1 or TRBD2 (5 bases each). CDR1 is SGHRS and CDR2 is YFSETQ in the germline V gene. The length of the CDR3 is 17 residues. As DNA, the CDR3 is TGTGCCAGCAGCCTTACGGGACGCATCTTGAGCTCCTACGAGCAGTACTTC. Its translation: CASSLTGRILSSYEQYF.

This chain links TRBV6-5 with TRBJ1-6; 7 bases are a match to TRBD1. The germline V gene encodes CDR1 MNHEY and CDR2 SVGAGI. V was pared by 2 bases and J by 10 bases, with 8 bases of the junction left unmatched. CDR3 size: 15 residues. In DNA form, the CDR3 reads TGTGCCAGCAGTTACGAGGGGGCAGGGAGGTCACCCCTCCACTTT. This gives the protein CASSYEGAGRSPLHF.

This clonotype was observed many times. V usage is TRBV28 and J usage is TRBJ1-4; a possible D gene is TRBD1 (6 bases). The CDR3 runs 15 residues. Germline V gene sequence: CDR1 MDHEN, CDR2 SYDVKM. Trimming pared 6 bases from V and 1 base from J, leaving 12 bases between. The CDR3 DNA sequence: TGTGCCAGCAGCCCCCAGGGGCAAACTAATGAAAAACTGTTTTTT. Protein: CASSPQGQTNEKLFF.

The chain links TRBV29-1 to TRBJ2-3, with D possibly matching TRBD1 (6 bases). V dropped 4 bases and J dropped 7 bases, with 12 bases sitting between them. This CDR3 has 12 amino acids. Germline V gene data show CDR1 as SQVTM and CDR2 as ANQGSEA. The CDR3 region is CSVVIGTNTQYF. DNA of the CDR3: TGCAGCGTTGTAATTGGGACAAATACGCAGTATTTT.

This clonotype was recorded at least ten times. The chain recombines TRBV28 with TRBJ2-5; either TRBD1 or TRBD2 may fit D (5 bases each). This CDR3 is built from 13 residues. Between the trimmed V and J ends, which lost 5 bases and 5 bases, there was a span of 12 bases. The germline gives CDR1 MDHEN, CDR2 SYDVKM. CDR3 nucleotide sequence: TGTGCCAGCAGTAAAGGGACCCAGGAGACCCAGTACTTC. It is translated as CASSKGTQETQYF.

This clonotype occurred many times. The CDR3 nucleotides are TGTGCCAGCAGTGGCGGATCCTACGAGCAGTACTTC. It is translated as CASSGGSYEQYF. The rearrangement links TRBV2 to TRBJ2-7; no reliable D call. The V end was cut by 4 bases, the J end by 1 base, with 5 bases between. The CDR3 runs 12 residues. Germline V gene sequence: CDR1 SNHLY, CDR2 FYNNEI.

The chain is built from TRBV10-3 and TRBJ1-2; D not resolved. Germline V CDR1 and CDR2: ENHRY, SYGVKD. CDR3 length equals 12 residues. Between the trimmed V and J ends, which lost 8 bases and 8 bases, there was a span of 15 bases. Here the CDR3 DNA reads TGTGCCATCCACCACGGTTCCCTAGGCTACACCTTC. Translation: CAIHHGSLGYTF.

This clonotype was detected many times. The V call is TRBV5-1, the J call TRBJ1-1; 8 bases fit TRBD1. Per germline, CDR1 SGHRS and CDR2 YFSETQ. V shed 5 bases and J 1 base; nucleotides not matched to a gene: 7. This CDR3 is built from 15 residues. CDR3 sequence (DNA): TGCGCCAGCAGGGACTCCGGGACAGGGAACACTGAAGCTTTCTTT. This gives the protein CASRDSGTGNTEAFF.

This clonotype was counted many times. The J gene is TRBJ1-6, the V gene TRBV11-2; D unresolved. V lost 0 bases and J 7 bases, leaving 10 bases between the germline ends. The CDR3 runs to 15 residues. Germline V CDR1 and CDR2: SGHAT, FQNNGV. The CDR3, as DNA: TGTGCCAGCAGCTTAGATCAGGCAGAGAATTCACCCCTCCACTTT. Protein sequence: CASSLDQAENSPLHF.

This clonotype occurred a few times. The V and J genes are TRBV19 and TRBJ2-1, with D perhaps assigned TRBD1 or TRBD2 (6 bases each). Germline CDR1 and CDR2: LNHDA and SQIVND (reference sequence). The length of the CDR3 is 14 residues. V was cut by 8 bases and J by 7 bases, with 18 bases left in between. The CDR3 sequence: CASQRGRTINEQFF. The DNA of the CDR3 is TGTGCCAGTCAGAGGGGGAGGACGATTAATGAGCAGTTCTTC.

This clonotype has at least ten counts. The chain joins TRBV6-1 to TRBJ2-5; 8 bases align to TRBD1. V was pared by 8 bases and J by 3 bases, with 8 bases of the junction left unmatched. This CDR3 has 14 residues. Germline CDR1 reads MNHNS; CDR2 reads SASEGT. CDR3 protein: CASQLGQEKETQYF. The CDR3, as DNA: TGTGCCAGCCAACTGGGACAGGAGAAAGAGACCCAGTACTTC.

This chain links TRBV6-1 with TRBJ2-7; 12 bases fit TRBD1. Trimming cost V 4 bases and J 3 bases; bases outside gene matches: 4. CDR1 and CDR2 from the germline V gene are MNHNS and SASEGT. The CDR3 sequence is 15 residues long. The CDR3 sequence: CASSAGTGGGYEQYF. CDR3 DNA sequence: TGTGCCAGCAGTGCTGGGACAGGGGGCGGCTACGAGCAGTACTTC.

This clonotype was seen ten or more times. This chain connects TRBV12-5 to TRBJ1-1, with 8 bases that match TRBD1. Germline CDR1 is LGHNT and CDR2 is FRNRAP. Trimming at V came to 6 bases and at J to 5 bases, leaving 5 bases not matched to a gene. The CDR3 sequence is 13 residues long. Here the CDR3 reads CASGPDRGTEAFF. In nucleotides, the CDR3 is TGTGCTAGTGGGCCCGACAGGGGAACTGAAGCTTTCTTT.

The rearrangement links TRBV20-1 to TRBJ2-3; TRBD2 agrees at 11 bases. J was trimmed by 4 bases and V by 6 bases; bases with no gene match: 6. The germline gives CDR1 DFQATT, CDR2 SNEGSKA (reference sequence). This CDR3 is built from 14 residues. CDR3: CSALIAGGPDTQYF. The CDR3 DNA is TGCAGTGCCCTGATAGCGGGAGGGCCAGATACGCAGTATTTT.

The genes are TRBV11-3 and TRBJ2-1; D is perhaps TRBD2 (6 bases). The CDR3 sequence is 14 residues long. Germline loops: CDR1 SGHNT, CDR2 YENEEA. V was trimmed by 5 bases and J by 7 bases, leaving 15 bases between them. The CDR3: CASSPPGLGNEQFF. CDR3 DNA: TGTGCCAGCAGCCCACCGGGACTTGGAAATGAGCAGTTCTTC.

The sample holds many counts of this clonotype. This chain uses TRBV28 with TRBJ2-4; possibly TRBD2 for D (7 bases). The CDR3 has 16 amino acids. Deletions cut 5 bases from V and 0 bases from J, with 14 bases between. Per germline, CDR1 MDHEN and CDR2 SYDVKM. CDR3 in DNA: TGTGCCAGCAGTGGGGAGGGGGTTGGAGCCAAAAACATTCAGTACTTC. It codes for CASSGEGVGAKNIQYF.

In this sample, this clonotype turned up a few times. A much larger clone is a single base away; this may be a read error. The V call is TRBV5-5, the J call TRBJ2-7, with D possibly TRBD2 on 6 matching bases. The CDR3 is 12 residues long. Germline CDR1 reads SGHKS; CDR2 reads YYEKEE (reference sequence). The CDR3 loop is CAGSLRGYEQYF. CDR3 coding DNA: TGTGCCGGCAGCTTGCGGGGATACGAGCAGTACTTC.

This clonotype has only a few counts. The CDR3 bases are TGTGCCAGCAACGAGGGAACCTCCTACGAGCAGTACTTC. Translated: CASNEGTSYEQYF. The V call is TRBV7-9, the J call TRBJ2-7, with D possibly matching TRBD2 (5 bases). This CDR3 region has 13 residues. CDR1 is SEHNR and CDR2 is FQNEAQ in the germline V gene (reference sequence). The V end was cut by 7 bases, the J end by 0 bases, with 10 bases between.

The chain is built from TRBV6-1 and TRBJ2-1; possible D gene TRBD2, 6 bases. The germline V gene encodes CDR1 MNHNS and CDR2 SASEGT. Trimming pared 4 bases from V and 5 bases from J, leaving 9 bases between. This CDR3 is built from 13 residues. CDR3 DNA sequence: TGTGCCAGCAGTGGGAGGGGTCACAATGAGCAGTTCTTC. This encodes CASSGRGHNEQFF.

The table lists this clonotype with many counts. J is TRBJ2-7 and V is TRBV7-2; TRBD1 aligns across 9 bases. The CDR3 has 16 residues. Germline CDR1 and CDR2: SGHTA and FQGNSA. Losses at the gene ends were 0 bases for V and 4 bases for J; bases not matched to a gene: 7. The CDR3 here is CASSLAGGTGRYEQYF. The CDR3 coding sequence is TGTGCCAGCAGCTTAGCAGGTGGGACAGGGAGGTACGAGCAGTACTTC. The full variable domain, in which reference TRBV7-2 and TRBJ2-7 provide the parts outside the CDR3, is GAGVSQSPSNKVTEKGKDVELRCDPISGHTALYWYRQSLGQGLEFLIYFQGNSAPDKSGLPSDRFSAERTGGSVSTLTIQRTQQEDSAVYLCASSLAGGTGRYEQYFGPGTRLTVT.

This clonotype was seen repeatedly, ten times or more. The chain couples TRBV3-1 to TRBJ1-3; D call uncertain. The V gene's germline CDR1 is LGHDT and CDR2 YNNKEL (reference sequence). The CDR3 totals 14 residues. Trimming stripped 0 bases from V and 2 bases from J, with 5 bases between. The CDR3 region is CASSQEGPGNTIYF. CDR3 DNA: TGTGCCAGCAGCCAAGAAGGGCCTGGAAACACCATATATTTT.

This rearrangement joins TRBV2 to TRBJ2-1, with D possibly TRBD1 on 6 matching bases. The CDR3 covers 15 residues. Per germline, CDR1 SNHLY and CDR2 FYNNEI. Trimming stripped 3 bases from V and 2 bases from J, with 11 bases between. The CDR3 DNA reads TGTGCCAGCAGTGAGCAAGGGGGTGCCTACAATGAGCAGTTCTTC. Translated: CASSEQGGAYNEQFF. The complete variable domain, with remaining parts taken from reference TRBV2 and TRBJ2-1, reads EPEVTQTPSHQVTQMGQEVILRCVPISNHLYFYWYRQILGQKVEFLVSFYNNEISEKSEIFDDQFSVERPDGSNFTLKIRSTKLEDSAMYFCASSEQGGAYNEQFFGPGTRLTVL.

The table lists this clonotype with many counts. The gene calls are TRBV29-1 and TRBJ2-4; D unclear. V lost 0 bases to trimming and J lost 5 bases, with 11 bases between them. CDR1 is SQVTM, CDR2 ANQGSEA, per germline. The CDR3 covers 14 residues. In nucleotides, the CDR3 is TGCAGCGTTGAAGATTGGGGTCGCGAAAACATTCAGTACTTC. Residues: CSVEDWGRENIQYF.

This clonotype was recorded a few times. The rearrangement links TRBV14 to TRBJ2-5; D unclear. With 0 bases removed from V and 5 bases from J, the gap between germline ends came to 10 bases. This CDR3 has 14 amino acids. Germline V gives CDR1 SGHDN, CDR2 FVKESK. The CDR3 is CASSQDGYGETQYF. The CDR3 region has the DNA TGTGCCAGCAGCCAAGACGGCTACGGTGAGACCCAGTACTTC.

The CDR3 DNA follows: TGTGCCAGTAGTCCAGGAGGGACAGTACAGTTCTTC. It yields the protein CASSPGGTVQFF. The chain carries TRBV19 and TRBJ2-1; tentatively, D is TRBD1 (7 bases). This CDR3 comprises 12 residues. Germline lookup yields CDR1 LNHDA and CDR2 SQIVND (reference sequence). Trimming shortened V by 5 bases and J by 13 bases, and 15 bases separated the two germline ends.

This clonotype appeared once. The chain uses TRBV11-2 and TRBJ1-1, with 7 bases identical to TRBD1. This CDR3 contains 14 residues. The germline V gene has CDR1 SGHAT and CDR2 FQNNGV. V was pared by 5 bases and J by 0 bases, with 3 bases of the junction left unmatched. CDR3 sequence: CASSEQGLNTEAFF. The CDR3 DNA follows: TGTGCCAGCAGCGAACAGGGGCTGAACACTGAAGCTTTCTTT.